Listed here is a single T cell receptor beta chain. The antigen remains unidentified. The sample comes from a study of T cell responses to AZD1222 COVID-19 vaccine. Germline CDR1 and CDR2: SGHRS and YFSETQ. There are 15 residues in the CDR3. The V gene lost 4 bases and the J gene lost 0 bases, with 13 bases spanning the gap. Profiled with immunoSEQ multiplex PCR; TCRdb holds only in-frame clones, not every one. The table has some 100,000 clones, around 83% seen once. Findings and caveats of the study: Spike-spanning, vaccine-associated CD4 TCRs were dominant at 160-218 and 743-854.

This sequence originates from an adult in good health. The starting material was peripheral blood, obtained on day 0 of AZD1222 vaccination. The chain employs TRBV5-1 and TRBJ1-1, with TRBD1 as a possible D gene (6 bases). The CDR3 spells CASSRDNFMNTEAFF. CDR3 nucleotide sequence: TGCGCCAGCAGCCGGGACAACTTTATGAACACTGAAGCTTTCTTT.